The entry below gives a single T cell receptor (beta chain) sequence along with its context. The antigen remains unidentified. This entry comes from a study of cytomegalovirus exposure and HLA in healthy donors. Germline loops: CDR1 MNHNS, CDR2 SASEGT. Trimming left V 4 bases short and J 2 bases short, with 12 bases between. The CDR3 loop spans 16 amino acids. The primer mix had 60 Vbeta and 13 Jbeta primers. Repertoires were generated with immunoSEQ multiplex PCR, while TCRdb's copy carries only in-frame clones and drops some. This table has over 150,000 clones, 80% appearing once. General study points: Overall, about 160 TCR beta chains were annotated as cytomegalovirus-associated. What a later analysis reportedly showed was that an Asian-associated ancestry cluster had fewer N-insertions than the roughly 700-donor mean.

Sequenced material: PBMCs. The chain couples TRBV6-1 to TRBJ1-6; possible D gene TRBD1, 5 bases. This receptor was taken from a human donor in good health. The CDR3 region is CASSGKTVPYNSPLHF. The CDR3 region has the DNA TGTGCCAGCAGTGGAAAGACAGTGCCCTATAATTCACCCCTCCACTTT.